The clone carrying this T cell receptor (beta chain) was observed a few times. What it recognizes is unknown. The data are from a study of cytomegalovirus exposure and HLA in healthy donors. Study results and caveats: As was reported, the HLA-A and HLA-B alleles of most subjects were accurately predicted from TCR beta sequences. Both high specificity and high sensitivity reportedly marked the classifier's diagnosis of cytomegalovirus status.

The PCR employed 60 Vbeta primers together with 13 Jbeta primers. Measured with immunoSEQ multiplex PCR; TCRdb has only the in-frame clones, and not every one. The sample holds 250,000 to 350,000 clones, around 66% seen once. The V end was cut by 6 bases, the J end by 4 bases, with 19 bases between. The CDR3 totals 16 residues. Germline lookup yields CDR1 MNHEY and CDR2 SMNVEV (reference sequence). This TCR was sampled from a female donor in good health and CMV-seronegative. This chain links TRBV27 with TRBJ1-5; D uncertain. The sequenced sample consisted of PBMCs. Here the CDR3 reads CASSPTLGEGNQPQHF. The CDR3 nucleotides read TGTGCCAGCAGCCCGACTCTCGGGGAGGGTAATCAGCCCCAGCATTTT.